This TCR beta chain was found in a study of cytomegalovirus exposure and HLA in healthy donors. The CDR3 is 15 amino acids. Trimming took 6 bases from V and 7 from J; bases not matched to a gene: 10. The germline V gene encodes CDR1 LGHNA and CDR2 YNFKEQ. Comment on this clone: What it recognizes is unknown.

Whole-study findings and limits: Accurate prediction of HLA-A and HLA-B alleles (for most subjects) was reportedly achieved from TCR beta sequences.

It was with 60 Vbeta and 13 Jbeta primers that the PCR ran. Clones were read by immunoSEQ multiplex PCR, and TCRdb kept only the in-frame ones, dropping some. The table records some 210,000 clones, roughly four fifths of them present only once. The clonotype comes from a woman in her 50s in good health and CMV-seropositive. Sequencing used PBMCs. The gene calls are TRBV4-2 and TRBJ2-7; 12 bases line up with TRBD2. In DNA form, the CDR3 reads TGTGCCAGCAGTCCCCTAGCGGGGGGGATGGGTGAGCAGTACTTC. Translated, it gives CASSPLAGGMGEQYF.